These 32 T cell receptor beta chains came from one sample sequenced in a study of blood T cell repertoires in COVID-19. Using immunoSEQ multiplex PCR, the repertoire was profiled, and TCRdb retains in-frame clones only, with some absent. This table has over 150,000 clones, approximately 88% appearing once. Specimen: peripheral blood. All receptors come from a woman aged 60 to 75 with acute or convalescent COVID-19.

Here the CDR3 DNA reads TGTGCCAGCAGCTTGGGACAGGCGCCCGAAAAACTGTTTTTT. It specifies CASSLGQAPEKLFF. V and J are TRBV11-2 and TRBJ1-4; 8 bases are a match to TRBD1. Trimming removed 3 bases from V and 8 bases from J; junction bases left unmatched: 5. Looked up from germline, CDR1 is SGHAT and CDR2 is FQNNGV. CDR3 length: 14 residues.

The V and J genes are TRBV6-5 and TRBJ1-3, with D unresolved. Trimming left V 7 bases short and J 4 bases short, with 14 bases between. The CDR3 has 14 residues. Germline-derived CDR1 and CDR2 are MNHEY and SVGAGI. As DNA, the CDR3 is TGTGCCAGCAAATCCCGGGTCTCCGGAAACACCATATATTTT. The encoded protein is CASKSRVSGNTIYF.

The V call is TRBV2, the J call TRBJ2-3; 9 nucleotides align to TRBD1. In germline, CDR1 is SNHLY, CDR2 FYNNEI. The CDR3 contains 15 residues. Unmatched junction bases numbered 6, after V lost 5 bases and J lost 3 bases. DNA for the CDR3: TGTGCCAGCAGTCCTCTGACAGGGGGGACAGATACGCAGTATTTT. Translation gives CASSPLTGGTDTQYF. The full variable domain, rest sourced from reference TRBV2 and TRBJ2-3, is EPEVTQTPSHQVTQMGQEVILRCVPISNHLYFYWYRQILGQKVEFLVSFYNNEISEKSEIFDDQFSVERPDGSNFTLKIRSTKLEDSAMYFCASSPLTGGTDTQYFGPGTRLTVL.

V and J are TRBV7-3 and TRBJ1-1, with 8 nucleotides matching TRBD1. The CDR3 spans 18 residues. V dropped 1 base and J dropped 5; count of bases not matched to a gene: 15. Germline values: CDR1 SGHTA, CDR2 FQGTGA. CDR3 nucleotides: TGTGCCAGCAGCTTAAAAGGGGTCAGGGGCGACAGGGGAACTGAAGCTTTCTTT. This codes for CASSLKGVRGDRGTEAFF.

This clone has a handful of counts. This chain joins TRBV10-3 and TRBJ2-1; TRBD1 agrees at 7 bases. This CDR3 is 13 amino acids long. V gave up 5 bases and J gave up 8 bases; unmatched junction bases: 6. Germline V CDR1 and CDR2: ENHRY, SYGVKD. CDR3 protein: CAISFSTGDEQFF. The CDR3 DNA sequence: TGTGCCATCAGTTTTTCAACAGGGGATGAGCAGTTCTTC.

The chain uses TRBV27 and TRBJ2-5; 8 nucleotides align to TRBD2. This CDR3 is 16 amino acids long. Germline V gene lookup returns CDR1 MNHEY and CDR2 SMNVEV (reference sequence). Unmatched junction bases numbered 11, after V lost 4 bases and J lost 4 bases. The CDR3 nucleotides read TGTGCCAGCAGTTCCCACCGGACTAGCCGGGGAGAGACCCAGTACTTC. Protein product: CASSSHRTSRGETQYF.

The V and J genes are TRBV7-9 and TRBJ1-6, with 8 bases matching TRBD1. The germline CDR1 and CDR2 sequences are SEHNR and FQNEAQ (reference sequence). The junction had 12 bases not matched to a gene; V was cut back by 0 bases and J by 8 bases. The CDR3 is 18 residues long. In nucleotides, the CDR3 is TGTGCCAGCAGCTTAGCGCAGGGACAGGTTATAACGGATTCACCCCTCCACTTT. This gives the protein CASSLAQGQVITDSPLHF.

This chain connects TRBV5-1 to TRBJ2-7; tentatively, D is TRBD1 (6 bases). CDR3 length: 13 amino acids. The V and J ends lost 0 bases and 6 bases respectively, with 10 bases between them. Germline V lookup: CDR1 SGHRS, CDR2 YFSETQ. CDR3: CASSLASGAEQYF. The CDR3 region has the DNA TGCGCCAGCAGCTTGGCCTCAGGGGCCGAGCAGTACTTC.

The chain uses TRBV7-6 and TRBJ2-5, with D perhaps TRBD1 (6 bases). Trimming cost V 4 bases and J 3 bases, with 15 bases left between them. This CDR3 comprises 15 residues. The germline CDR1 and CDR2 sequences are SGHVS and FNYEAQ. CDR3 region: CASSYRPQGEETQYF. The CDR3 nucleotides read TGTGCCAGCAGCTACCGTCCACAGGGAGAAGAGACCCAGTACTTC.

The rearrangement uses TRBV7-3 and TRBJ2-2; D perhaps matches TRBD2 (5 bases). The germline gives CDR1 SGHTA, CDR2 FQGTGA. The CDR3 is 14 residues long. Trimming cost V 1 base and J 5 bases, with 8 bases left between them. CDR3: CASSLRESTGELFF. The CDR3 region has the DNA TGTGCCAGCAGCTTAAGGGAGTCAACCGGGGAGCTGTTTTTT.

V gene TRBV6-5 combines with J gene TRBJ1-1; D is unresolved. The CDR3 extends over 14 amino acids. Germline lookup yields CDR1 MNHEY and CDR2 SVGAGI. The V gene lost 8 bases and the J gene lost 6 bases, with 19 bases spanning the gap. The CDR3 reads CASLSPLVGAEAFF. In DNA form, the CDR3 reads TGTGCCAGCCTCTCCCCCCTCGTTGGAGCTGAAGCTTTCTTT.

V usage is TRBV6-5 and J usage is TRBJ2-7; 7 positions agree with TRBD1. Germline V gene sequence: CDR1 MNHEY, CDR2 SVGAGI. The CDR3 has 16 amino acids. Losses at the gene ends were 0 bases for V and 4 bases for J; bases not matched to a gene: 9. The CDR3 protein is CASSYSTKGQSYEQYF. The CDR3 coding sequence is TGTGCCAGCAGTTACTCCACCAAGGGACAGAGTTACGAGCAGTACTTC.

This clone was observed a single time. The chain uses TRBV6-4 and TRBJ2-4, with D perhaps TRBD2 (6 bases). The CDR3 has 17 amino acids. The V gene lost 2 bases and the J gene lost 3 bases, with 17 bases spanning the gap. Germline V gives CDR1 MRHNA, CDR2 SNTAGT. CDR3 bases: TGTGCCAGCAGTGACGCGGGGCACCAGCCCTTCAAAAACATTCAGTACTTC. Translation: CASSDAGHQPFKNIQYF.

The table lists this clone with a count of one. J is TRBJ2-5 and V is TRBV7-2, with 8 positions matching TRBD2. This CDR3 has 14 residues. V shed 5 bases and J 2 bases; nucleotides not matched to a gene: 4. The germline CDR1 and CDR2 sequences are SGHTA and FQGNSA. CDR3 region: CASSPGTRQETQYF. The CDR3 DNA reads TGTGCCAGCAGCCCCGGGACTAGGCAAGAGACCCAGTACTTC.

The V and J genes are TRBV6-5 and TRBJ1-6, with 9 bases that match TRBD1. Germline CDR1 is MNHEY and CDR2 is SVGAGI. Germline trimming cut 5 bases from V and 11 bases from J; bases unmatched to any gene: 10. The CDR3 contains 15 residues. CDR3 sequence (DNA): TGTGCCAGCAGTCCCCAGGGACAGGGAACCCCACCCCTCCACTTT. The encoded protein is CASSPQGQGTPPLHF.

J is TRBJ1-3 and V is TRBV5-6, with D unclear. This CDR3 region has 15 residues. Germline V CDR1 and CDR2: SGHDT, YYEEEE. Trimming removed 0 bases from V and 0 bases from J, with 7 bases in between. CDR3 in amino acids: CASSLDGVSGNTIYF. The CDR3 region has the DNA TGTGCCAGCAGCTTGGACGGGGTCTCTGGAAACACCATATATTTT. The variable domain in full, completed from reference TRBV5-6 and TRBJ1-3, reads DAGVTQSPTHLIKTRGQQVTLRCSPKSGHDTVSWYQQALGQGPQFIFQYYEEEERQRGNFPDRFSGHQFPNYSSELNVNALLLGDSALYLCASSLDGVSGNTIYFGEGSWLTVV.

The V and J genes are TRBV7-2 and TRBJ1-2; 9 bases match TRBD1. CDR3 size: 14 residues. Losses at the gene ends were 4 bases for V and 5 bases for J; bases not matched to a gene: 5. The germline gives CDR1 SGHTA, CDR2 FQGNSA. CDR3: CASSYGTGKYGYTF. The DNA for the CDR3 is TGTGCCAGCAGCTATGGGACAGGGAAATATGGCTACACCTTC.

CDR3 sequence: CASGGAVGSYEQYF. As DNA, the CDR3 is TGTGCCTCCGGAGGGGCTGTCGGGTCCTACGAGCAGTACTTC. The V and J genes are TRBV6-5 and TRBJ2-7, with D tentatively TRBD2 (6 bases). This CDR3 has 14 residues. Germline loops: CDR1 MNHEY, CDR2 SVGAGI. Trimming cost V 11 bases and J 1 base, with 18 bases left between them.

The chain employs TRBV5-6 and TRBJ2-1; TRBD2 matches at 11 bases. The CDR3 consists of 16 residues. Trimming took 6 bases from V and 7 from J; bases not matched to a gene: 12. Per germline, CDR1 SGHDT and CDR2 YYEEEE. The CDR3 sequence: CASTLKLASGGNEQFF. CDR3 bases: TGTGCCAGCACCCTGAAGTTGGCTAGCGGGGGGAATGAGCAGTTCTTC. Based on the CDR3 plus reference TRBV5-6 and TRBJ2-1, the full variable domain is DAGVTQSPTHLIKTRGQQVTLRCSPKSGHDTVSWYQQALGQGPQFIFQYYEEEERQRGNFPDRFSGHQFPNYSSELNVNALLLGDSALYLCASTLKLASGGNEQFFGPGTRLTVL.

This chain connects TRBV28 to TRBJ1-4; 7 bases align to TRBD1. Germline V gives CDR1 MDHEN, CDR2 SYDVKM. With V trimmed by 8 bases and J by 3 bases, 9 bases remained unmatched. The CDR3 runs 15 residues. CDR3 DNA: TGTGCCAGCTCCCCCTCAGGGGGTCCTAATGAAAAACTGTTTTTT. Protein product: CASSPSGGPNEKLFF.

The rearrangement links TRBV7-2 to TRBJ2-5; TRBD1 is a possible D gene (6 bases). The CDR3 runs 14 residues. The germline CDR1 and CDR2 sequences are SGHTA and FQGNSA. With 5 bases removed from V and 5 bases from J, the gap between germline ends came to 15 bases. The CDR3 spells CASSRKTGGETQYF. The DNA of the CDR3 is TGTGCCAGCAGCCGTAAGACAGGCGGGGAGACCCAGTACTTC. The variable domain in full, completed from reference TRBV7-2 and TRBJ2-5, reads GAGVSQSPSNKVTEKGKDVELRCDPISGHTALYWYRQSLGQGLEFLIYFQGNSAPDKSGLPSDRFSAERTGGSVSTLTIQRTQQEDSAVYLCASSRKTGGETQYFGPGTRLLVL.

The chain recombines TRBV18 with TRBJ2-7; 7 bases are shared with TRBD2. This CDR3 has 15 residues. Trimming removed 2 bases from V and 5 bases from J; junction bases left unmatched: 9. Germline CDR1 reads KGHSH; CDR2 reads LQKENI. Written as DNA, the CDR3 is TGTGCCAGCTCACCAGAGGTCGGGGGGAGGCACGAGCAGTACTTC. It yields the protein CASSPEVGGRHEQYF.

The chain employs TRBV6-4 and TRBJ2-1, with 7 bases that match TRBD1. Per germline, CDR1 MRHNA and CDR2 SNTAGT. CDR3 length: 17 amino acids. The junction had 13 bases not matched to a gene; V was cut back by 4 bases and J by 4 bases. Here the CDR3 DNA reads TGTGCCAGCAGTGCCTCCACAGGGGTGGACCCATACAATGAGCAGTTCTTC. Its protein is CASSASTGVDPYNEQFF.

The chain uses TRBV5-6 and TRBJ2-1; 7 bases fit TRBD2. The CDR3 contains 17 residues. Looked up from germline, CDR1 is SGHDT and CDR2 is YYEEEE. Germline trimming cut 3 bases from V and 8 bases from J; bases unmatched to any gene: 17. The CDR3 coding sequence is TGTGCCAGCAGCTCCTTCCGGCCCAGCGGGGAGGGATATGAGCAGTTCTTC. Encoded protein: CASSSFRPSGEGYEQFF.

V gene TRBV9 combines with J gene TRBJ2-1; 9 bases map to TRBD2. V gave up 4 bases and J gave up 8 bases; unmatched junction bases: 13. This CDR3 contains 16 residues. Looked up from germline, CDR1 is SGDLS and CDR2 is YYNGEE. For the CDR3, the DNA is TGTGCCAGCAGCCCAGATATGGGACTAGCCGCCGATGAGCAGTTCTTC. It codes for CASSPDMGLAADEQFF.

The CDR3 reads CATSRDPQKNTEAFF. The CDR3 DNA reads as TGTGCCACCAGCAGAGATCCCCAGAAGAACACTGAAGCTTTCTTT. V is TRBV15 and J is TRBJ1-1; unclear D gene. The length of the CDR3 is 15 residues. CDR1 is LNHNV, CDR2 YYDKDF, per germline (reference sequence). Trimming left V 0 bases short and J 1 base short, with 9 bases between.

This chain connects TRBV7-9 to TRBJ2-7; TRBD1 might be the D (6 bases). The CDR3 is 15 residues long. The V gene lost 3 bases and the J gene lost 1 base, with 13 bases spanning the gap. Per germline, CDR1 SEHNR and CDR2 FQNEAQ (reference sequence). CDR3 sequence reads: CASSFRQGPSYEQYF. The CDR3 DNA is TGTGCCAGCAGCTTTCGCCAGGGGCCTTCCTACGAGCAGTACTTC.

This CDR3 is CASSLTTGNYGYTF. Written as DNA, the CDR3 is TGTGCCAGCAGCTTGACGACAGGGAACTATGGCTACACCTTC. The gene calls are TRBV5-5 and TRBJ1-2, with 7 bases lining up with TRBD1. Germline V gives CDR1 SGHKS, CDR2 YYEKEE (reference sequence). This CDR3 has 14 residues. V lost 1 base, J lost 2 bases, and 2 bases stayed unmatched.

This clone was seen just once. The chain has TRBV24-1 and TRBJ1-2, with 7 positions matching TRBD1. Trimming cost V 4 bases and J 4 bases; bases outside gene matches: 2. This CDR3 spans 13 amino acids. From germline, CDR1 is KGHDR and CDR2 SFDVKD. The CDR3 here is CATSDGDSYGYTF. CDR3 DNA: TGTGCCACCAGTGACGGGGACAGCTATGGCTACACCTTC.

The rearrangement uses TRBV6-6 and TRBJ1-6; 8 bases agree with TRBD1. This CDR3 is 14 amino acids long. V trimming: 5 bases; J trimming: 9 bases; junction bases outside the gene matches: 6. Germline loops: CDR1 MNHNY, CDR2 SVGAGI (reference sequence). CDR3 sequence: CASSRGQVGSPLHF. In nucleotides, the CDR3 is TGTGCCAGCAGTCGGGGACAGGTTGGTTCACCCCTCCACTTT.

The V gene is TRBV7-6, the J gene TRBJ2-2; a possible D gene is TRBD2 (6 bases). The length of the CDR3 is 16 residues. Trimming took off 5 bases at V and 7 bases at J, with 20 bases between the two ends. Germline loops: CDR1 SGHVS, CDR2 FNYEAQ. The CDR3 nucleotides read TGTGCCAGCAGCCCCCGACTAGGCGGGTCCGGCGGGGAGCTGTTTTTT. Translating gives CASSPRLGGSGGELFF.

This clone was detected only once. The V gene is TRBV6-6, the J gene TRBJ2-5; D is ambiguous. Germline V gene data show CDR1 as MNHNY and CDR2 as SVGAGI (reference sequence). The CDR3 contains 14 residues. Trimming pared 2 bases from V and 1 base from J, leaving 8 bases between. CDR3 amino acids: CASSYAPGQETQYF. DNA of the CDR3: TGTGCCAGCAGTTACGCTCCGGGCCAAGAGACCCAGTACTTC.